The 15 T cell receptor beta chains reported below all come from one sample, sequenced in a study of blood T cell repertoires in COVID-19. Repertoires were generated with immunoSEQ multiplex PCR, while TCRdb's copy carries only in-frame clones and drops some. The sample includes a few hundred thousand clones, about 88% of them seen just once. The specimen was peripheral blood. These receptors originate from a woman between 40 and 50 years old who had recovered from COVID-19.

The V gene is TRBV28, the J gene TRBJ1-1; D unclear. Trimming left V 3 bases short and J 5 bases short, with 10 bases between. The germline CDR1 and CDR2 sequences are MDHEN and SYDVKM. The CDR3 runs 13 residues. CDR3 sequence: CASSFEGRTEAFF. The CDR3, as DNA: TGTGCCAGCAGTTTTGAGGGCAGAACTGAAGCTTTCTTT.

The chain is built from TRBV18 and TRBJ2-2, with no clear D. Trimming left V 4 bases short and J 5 bases short, with 17 bases between. The CDR3 runs 16 residues. CDR1 and CDR2 from the germline V gene are KGHSH and LQKENI. CDR3 region: CASSRALASSTGELFF. The CDR3 DNA is TGTGCCAGCTCACGGGCCCTCGCCTCGTCAACCGGGGAGCTGTTTTTT.

The chain links TRBV3-1 (or the pseudogene TRBV3-2) to TRBJ1-2; 8 bases agree with TRBD1. CDR3 length: 13 residues. The germline V gene encodes CDR1 LGHDT and CDR2 YNNKEL (reference sequence). The V gene end was trimmed by 8 bases and the J gene end by 5 bases; junction bases not matched to a gene: 7. The CDR3 reads CASRGQGGYGYTF. In DNA form, the CDR3 reads TGTGCCAGCCGAGGACAGGGAGGGTATGGCTACACCTTC.

The rearrangement links TRBV5-5 to TRBJ1-1; the match to TRBD1 covers 7 bases. Germline trimming cut 3 bases from V and 3 bases from J; bases unmatched to any gene: 11. The CDR3 is made up of 16 amino acids. Per germline, CDR1 SGHKS and CDR2 YYEKEE (reference sequence). CDR3 amino acids: CASSSPLTGRYTEAFF. As DNA, the CDR3 is TGTGCCAGCAGCTCCCCTCTGACAGGGAGGTACACTGAAGCTTTCTTT.

The V gene is TRBV5-1, the J gene TRBJ2-7, with TRBD2 as a possible D gene (6 bases). V dropped 0 bases and J dropped 5 bases, with 9 bases sitting between them. Per the germline V gene, CDR1 is SGHRS and CDR2 is YFSETQ. The CDR3 loop spans 13 amino acids. CDR3 loop: CASSLAEGHEQYF. As DNA, the CDR3 is TGCGCCAGCAGCTTGGCGGAGGGGCACGAGCAGTACTTC. Using reference TRBV5-1 and TRBJ2-7 for the parts outside the CDR3, the full variable domain is KAGVTQTPRYLIKTRGQQVTLSCSPISGHRSVSWYQQTPGQGLQFLFEYFSETQRNKGNFPGRFSGRQFSNSRSEMNVSTLELGDSALYLCASSLAEGHEQYFGPGTRLTVT.

J is TRBJ2-1 and V is TRBV14, with TRBD1 matching over 12 bases. CDR1 SGHDN and CDR2 FVKESK come from the germline V gene. V was clipped by 4 bases and J by 7 bases; unmatched bases: 20. The CDR3 sequence is 20 residues long. The CDR3 is CASSPSPGQGARWSLNEQFF. For the CDR3, the DNA is TGTGCCAGCAGCCCCTCACCGGGACAGGGGGCGAGGTGGTCATTAAATGAGCAGTTCTTC.

The chain joins TRBV29-1 to TRBJ2-6; no clear D gene. V was clipped by 4 bases and J by 0 bases, with 10 bases between them. Germline lookup yields CDR1 SQVTM and CDR2 ANQGSEA. The CDR3 is made up of 15 amino acids. The CDR3 sequence is CSVVGADSGANVLTF. The CDR3 DNA follows: TGCAGCGTTGTTGGAGCCGACTCTGGGGCCAACGTCCTGACTTTC. The whole variable domain, filled in from reference TRBV29-1 and TRBJ2-6, reads SAVISQKPSRDICQRGTSLTIQCQVDSQVTMMFWYRQQPGQSLTLIATANQGSEATYESGFVIDKFPISRPNLTFSTLTVSNMSPEDSSIYLCSVVGADSGANVLTFGAGSRLTVL.

The V call is TRBV12-3 or TRBV12-4, the J call TRBJ2-5, with D uncertain. CDR3 size: 13 residues. The V end was cut by 2 bases, the J end by 3 bases, with 7 bases between. The CDR3 nucleotides read TGTGCCAGCAGTTTAATTCCAGAAGAGACCCAGTACTTC. Translating gives CASSLIPEETQYF.

The J gene is TRBJ1-2, the V gene TRBV6-6; unclear D gene. Per germline, CDR1 MNHNY and CDR2 SVGAGI (reference sequence). CDR3 length: 13 amino acids. The V gene lost 4 bases and the J gene lost 10 bases, with 16 bases spanning the gap. The DNA of the CDR3 is TGTGCCAGCAGTTCATGGGGATTCGACTACTACACCTTC. Translated: CASSSWGFDYYTF.

V usage is TRBV10-2 and J usage is TRBJ2-1; TRBD2 aligns across 11 bases. The J segment lost 9 bases and the V segment lost 7 bases, leaving 5 bases of the junction unmatched. The CDR3 covers 13 residues. Per germline, CDR1 WSHSY and CDR2 SAAADI. As DNA, the CDR3 is TGCGCCAGCAAGTCTAGCGGGGGGTTTGAGCAGTTCTTC. Translating gives CASKSSGGFEQFF.

The gene calls are TRBV7-9 and TRBJ2-7, with D unclear. Germline lookup yields CDR1 SEHNR and CDR2 FQNEAQ (reference sequence). There are 13 residues in the CDR3. V lost 5 bases and J 1 base, leaving 9 bases between the germline ends. The CDR3 loop reads CASSPTVSYEQYF. For the CDR3, the DNA is TGTGCCAGCAGCCCTACTGTATCCTACGAGCAGTACTTC.

The DNA for the CDR3 is TGTGCCATCAGTGAGACGGCGGTTAATTCACCCCTCCACTTT. Its translation is CAISETAVNSPLHF. This chain uses TRBV10-3 with TRBJ1-6; D unresolved. The CDR3 loop spans 14 amino acids. Germline V gene data show CDR1 as ENHRY and CDR2 as SYGVKD. Trimming cost V 2 bases and J 6 bases, with 8 bases left between them.

This clone was seen a handful of times. The chain carries TRBV5-6 and TRBJ1-2, with 7 nucleotides matching TRBD1. V trimming: 2 bases; J trimming: 4 bases; junction bases outside the gene matches: 5. This CDR3 contains 14 residues. Germline V gene lookup returns CDR1 SGHDT and CDR2 YYEEEE. The CDR3 here is CASSFNRGRYGYTF. The DNA of the CDR3 is TGTGCCAGCAGCTTTAACAGGGGCCGCTATGGCTACACCTTC.

The chain has TRBV7-8 and TRBJ2-5; D is uncertain. Between the trimmed V and J ends, which lost 5 bases and 8 bases, there was a span of 9 bases. CDR3 size: 11 residues. Germline-derived CDR1 and CDR2 are SGHVS and FQNEAQ. This chain's CDR3 is CASSGPETQYF. CDR3 nucleotides: TGTGCCAGCAGCGGTCCAGAAACCCAGTACTTC.

This chain joins TRBV5-6 and TRBJ2-7; no reliable D call. The length of the CDR3 is 13 residues. Trimming stripped 2 bases from V and 0 bases from J, with 6 bases between. Germline CDR1 SGHDT, CDR2 YYEEEE. The CDR3 sequence is CASSFTSSYEQYF. The CDR3, as DNA: TGTGCCAGCAGCTTCACATCCTCCTACGAGCAGTACTTC.